These 21 T cell receptor beta chains were sequenced from one sample in a study of blood T cell repertoires in COVID-19. The repertoire was sequenced with immunoSEQ multiplex PCR; TCRdb's copy has only in-frame clones and lacks some. Altogether about 44,000 clones are present, about 70% being singletons, with the ten largest covering around 59%. Source material: peripheral blood. The source is an older man with acute or convalescent COVID-19.

This clone was recorded a few times. The V call is TRBV14, the J call TRBJ2-7, with 8 bases matching TRBD2. This CDR3 comprises 13 residues. The V gene's germline CDR1 is SGHDN and CDR2 FVKESK. With 3 bases clipped from V and 7 bases from J, the junction kept 5 bases outside the gene matches. For the CDR3, the DNA is TGTGCCAGCAGCCAGGGACTAGGAAGAGAGCAGTACTTC. Translation gives CASSQGLGREQYF.

This clone is a singleton in its sample. The gene calls are TRBV20-1 and TRBJ2-7; TRBD2 is a possible D gene (8 bases). The V and J ends lost 3 bases and 5 bases respectively, with 23 bases between them. The CDR3 contains 16 residues. Germline CDR1 and CDR2: DFQATT and SNEGSKA (reference sequence). CDR3 DNA: TGCAGTGCTAGTACAGGGGCGGGAGGCCGACCTAACGAGCAGTACTTC. Its protein is CSASTGAGGRPNEQYF.

The chain has TRBV11-2 and TRBJ1-5, with 9 bases identical to TRBD1. Germline values: CDR1 SGHAT, CDR2 FQNNGV. J was trimmed by 6 bases and V by 1 base; bases with no gene match: 10. The CDR3 has 17 residues. CDR3 bases: TGTGCCAGCAGCTTAGGGGGACAGGGAAGGGTAGGTCAGCCCCAGCATTTT. This sequence encodes CASSLGGQGRVGQPQHF.

The CDR3 reads CASSQGQGYNSPLHF. As DNA, the CDR3 is TGTGCCAGCAGTCAGGGACAGGGGTATAATTCACCCCTCCACTTT. This rearrangement joins TRBV6-5 to TRBJ1-6; 10 positions match TRBD1. The CDR3 covers 15 residues. The V gene end was trimmed by 5 bases and the J gene end by 4 bases; junction bases not matched to a gene: 2. Germline loops: CDR1 MNHEY, CDR2 SVGAGI.

The chain links TRBV9 to TRBJ2-7; D is unclear. This CDR3 contains 14 residues. The V end was cut by 0 bases, the J end by 8 bases, with 15 bases between. Germline CDR1 reads SGDLS; CDR2 reads YYNGEE. CDR3 loop: CASSVATDSRKQYF. The DNA of the CDR3 is TGTGCCAGCAGCGTAGCGACCGATTCTAGGAAGCAGTACTTC.

The chain recombines TRBV30 with TRBJ1-3, with D maybe TRBD1 (6 bases). The CDR3 loop spans 14 amino acids. CDR1 is GTSNPN, CDR2 SVGIG, per germline (reference sequence). Trimming stripped 8 bases from V and 0 bases from J, with 14 bases between. CDR3 DNA sequence: TGTGCCGGTGACAGGCTCTCCTCTGGAAACACCATATATTTT. Protein sequence: CAGDRLSSGNTIYF.

V usage is TRBV27 and J usage is TRBJ2-3, with D possibly being TRBD2 (6 bases). The CDR3 has 13 residues. Germline V gene data show CDR1 as MNHEY and CDR2 as SMNVEV (reference sequence). Trimming pared 8 bases from V and 3 bases from J, leaving 12 bases between. The CDR3 here is CASRGLGTDTQYF. CDR3 in DNA: TGTGCCAGCCGGGGACTGGGAACAGATACGCAGTATTTT.

The chain uses TRBV6-2 or TRBV6-3 and TRBJ2-1, with D unclear. Germline CDR1 reads MNHEY; CDR2 reads SVGEGT. V gave up 6 bases and J gave up 4 bases, with 7 bases separating them. The CDR3 has 12 residues. Here the CDR3 reads CASSRLYNEQFF. The CDR3, as DNA: TGTGCCAGCAGCCGACTTTACAATGAGCAGTTCTTC.

This clone was observed a few times. This chain joins TRBV3-1 (or the pseudogene TRBV3-2) and TRBJ2-1, with D perhaps TRBD2 (6 bases). The CDR3 contains 19 residues. Per the germline V gene, CDR1 is LGHDT and CDR2 is YNNKEL (reference sequence). The ends were cut back, 0 bases at V and 0 bases at J, with 18 bases in the middle. This CDR3 is CASSQDSTSGGSSYNEQFF. The CDR3 DNA sequence: TGTGCCAGCAGCCAAGATTCCACGAGCGGAGGGAGCTCCTACAATGAGCAGTTCTTC.

The chain recombines TRBV3-1 (or the pseudogene TRBV3-2) with TRBJ2-7; 8 positions match TRBD2. The CDR3 sequence is 13 residues long. The germline gives CDR1 LGHDT, CDR2 YNNKEL (reference sequence). Losses at the gene ends were 5 bases for V and 3 bases for J; bases not matched to a gene: 3. The chain's CDR3 is CASSKGLVYEQYF. Written as DNA, the CDR3 is TGTGCCAGCAGCAAGGGACTAGTCTACGAGCAGTACTTC.

The rearrangement uses TRBV24-1 and TRBJ2-1; tentatively, D is TRBD2 (5 bases). This CDR3 is 13 amino acids long. V gave up 3 bases and J gave up 7 bases, with 9 bases separating them. Germline values: CDR1 KGHDR, CDR2 SFDVKD. The CDR3 protein is CATSDPGKNEQFF. The CDR3 bases are TGTGCCACCAGTGATCCGGGGAAAAATGAGCAGTTCTTC.

The genes are TRBV7-9 and TRBJ2-1; TRBD2 agrees at 12 bases. V was pared by 3 bases and J by 0 bases, with 6 bases of the junction left unmatched. The CDR3 loop spans 18 amino acids. Germline V CDR1 and CDR2: SEHNR, FQNEAQ (reference sequence). The CDR3 DNA sequence: TGTGCCAGCAGCTTTTCTCTAGCGGGAGGGAGCTCCTACAATGAGCAGTTCTTC. This sequence encodes CASSFSLAGGSSYNEQFF.

This sequence joins TRBV5-5 and TRBJ2-1, with 11 bases identical to TRBD2. The CDR3 is 15 amino acids. Germline V gene lookup returns CDR1 SGHKS and CDR2 YYEKEE (reference sequence). Unmatched junction bases numbered 9, after V lost 5 bases and J lost 8 bases. This chain's CDR3 is CASSSGRGQVHEQFF. The CDR3 coding sequence is TGTGCCAGCAGTAGCGGGAGGGGGCAGGTGCATGAGCAGTTCTTC.

This chain uses TRBV18 with TRBJ2-3; 9 positions match TRBD1. The germline CDR1 and CDR2 sequences are KGHSH and LQKENI. The CDR3 is made up of 15 amino acids. The V gene end was trimmed by 0 bases and the J gene end by 8 bases; junction bases not matched to a gene: 6. CDR3 residues: CASSPPTGGTFTQYF. In DNA form, the CDR3 reads TGTGCCAGCTCACCACCGACAGGGGGGACCTTTACGCAGTATTTT.

The V and J genes are TRBV3-1 (or the pseudogene TRBV3-2) and TRBJ1-1; unclear D gene. CDR1 LGHDT and CDR2 YNNKEL come from the germline V gene (reference sequence). The CDR3 spans 13 residues. V gave up 1 base and J gave up 10 bases, with 13 bases separating them. The CDR3 reads CASSQGGLSRAFF. The CDR3 DNA reads TGTGCCAGCAGCCAAGGTGGACTATCAAGAGCTTTCTTT.

This clone occurred a few times. The chain couples TRBV18 to TRBJ2-1, with 7 bases aligning to TRBD2. J lost 10 bases, V lost 1 base, and 4 bases had no gene match. The CDR3 is 13 amino acids. Germline V gene data show CDR1 as KGHSH and CDR2 as LQKENI. The CDR3 DNA follows: TGTGCCAGCTCACCACTGGGGCGGGGGGAGCAGTTCTTC. Translated: CASSPLGRGEQFF.

This clone came up a few times. The rearrangement links TRBV13 to TRBJ1-1, with D tentatively TRBD1 (5 bases). CDR1 is PRHDT and CDR2 is FYEKMQ in the germline V gene (reference sequence). The CDR3 covers 15 residues. V gave up 3 bases and J gave up 0 bases, with 11 bases separating them. Here the CDR3 reads CASSFRTSLNTEAFF. The CDR3, as DNA: TGTGCCAGCAGCTTCCGGACAAGCCTGAACACTGAAGCTTTCTTT.

The J gene is TRBJ2-3, the V gene TRBV6-5; 8 bases fit TRBD2. The CDR3 is 15 amino acids. Germline-derived CDR1 and CDR2 are MNHEY and SVGAGI. V dropped 6 bases and J dropped 0; count of bases not matched to a gene: 5. The CDR3 region is CASRRGVASTDTQYF. The CDR3 nucleotides read TGTGCCAGCAGGCGGGGGGTAGCTAGCACAGATACGCAGTATTTT.

The V call is TRBV6-5, the J call TRBJ1-5; weak D call: TRBD1 (5 bases). V gave up 5 bases and J gave up 7 bases, with 15 bases separating them. Germline V gene sequence: CDR1 MNHEY, CDR2 SVGAGI. This CDR3 comprises 14 residues. In DNA form, the CDR3 reads TGTGCCAGCAGTCCCGGGGGAGGAGGACAGCCCCAGCATTTT. This encodes CASSPGGGGQPQHF.

The rearrangement joins TRBV18 to TRBJ2-2, with a tentative D call TRBD2 (5 bases). V was shortened by 1 base and J by 4 bases, with 13 bases between the two germline ends. Germline CDR1 reads KGHSH; CDR2 reads LQKENI. This CDR3 contains 16 residues. CDR3 nucleotides: TGTGCCAGCTCACCACGTACCCAACGGGGCACCGGGGAGCTGTTTTTT. Amino acid sequence: CASSPRTQRGTGELFF.

This rearrangement joins TRBV13 to TRBJ2-3, with D tentatively TRBD2 (5 bases). The CDR3 loop spans 12 amino acids. Looked up from germline, CDR1 is PRHDT and CDR2 is FYEKMQ (reference sequence). The V end lost 8 bases, the J end lost 4 bases, and 10 bases lay between the germline ends. The CDR3 spells CASSEGPDTQYF. For the CDR3, the DNA is TGTGCCAGCTCCGAGGGCCCAGATACGCAGTATTTT. Looking up the rest from reference TRBV13 and TRBJ2-3 gives the full variable domain: AAGVIQSPRHLIKEKRETATLKCYPIPRHDTVYWYQQGPGQDPQFLISFYEKMQSDKGSIPDRFSAQQFSDYHSELNMSSLELGDSALYFCASSEGPDTQYFGPGTRLTVL.